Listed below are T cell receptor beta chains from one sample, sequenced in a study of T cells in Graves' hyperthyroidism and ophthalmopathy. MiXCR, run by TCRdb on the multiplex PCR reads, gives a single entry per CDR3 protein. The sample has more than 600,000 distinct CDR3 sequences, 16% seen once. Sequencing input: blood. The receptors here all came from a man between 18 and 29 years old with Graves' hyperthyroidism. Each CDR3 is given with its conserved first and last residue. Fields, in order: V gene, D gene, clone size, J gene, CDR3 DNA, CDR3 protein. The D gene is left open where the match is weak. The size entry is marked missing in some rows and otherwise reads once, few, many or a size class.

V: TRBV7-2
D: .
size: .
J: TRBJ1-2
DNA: TGTGCCAGCAGCCCTGAAACTGGTTGGGGTGGCTACACCTTC
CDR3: CASSPETGWGGYTF

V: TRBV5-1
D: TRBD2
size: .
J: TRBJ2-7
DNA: TGCGCCAGCAGCCGCACGCGAGCGGGAGACACCGAGCAGTACTTC
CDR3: CASSRTRAGDTEQYF

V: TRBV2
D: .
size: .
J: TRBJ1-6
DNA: TGTGCCAGCAGTGAAGCCGGTCGTCTTAGTTCACCCCTCCACTTT
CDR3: CASSEAGRLSSPLHF

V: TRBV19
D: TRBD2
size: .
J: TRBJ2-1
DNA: TGTGCCAGTAGTATTAGCGGGAGTTGGAATGAGCAGTTCTTC
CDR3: CASSISGSWNEQFF

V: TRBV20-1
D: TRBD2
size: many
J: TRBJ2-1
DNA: TGCAGTGCTAGGGAATCGACTAGCCGATCTTACAATGAGCAGTTCTTC
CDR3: CSARESTSRSYNEQFF

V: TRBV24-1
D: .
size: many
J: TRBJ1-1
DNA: TGTGCCACCCACCTCCCACCTCTACAGGGAAGCACTGAAGCTTTCTTT
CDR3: CATHLPPLQGSTEAFF

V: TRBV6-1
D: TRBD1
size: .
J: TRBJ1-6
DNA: TGTGCCAGCAAGGACAGGCCAGAGTCACCCCTCCACTTT
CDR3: CASKDRPESPLHF

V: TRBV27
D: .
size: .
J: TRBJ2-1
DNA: TGTGCCAGCAGCCCCGGCAAGTCCTACAATGAGCAGTTCTTC
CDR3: CASSPGKSYNEQFF

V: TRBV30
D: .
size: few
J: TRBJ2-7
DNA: TGTGCCTACAGGCGGGGTATCTACGAGCAGTACTTC
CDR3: CAYRRGIYEQYF

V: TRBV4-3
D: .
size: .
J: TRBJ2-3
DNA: TGCGCCAGCAGCCAAGATTGGGGAGGACAGACAAGCACAGATACGCAGTATTTT
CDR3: CASSQDWGGQTSTDTQYF

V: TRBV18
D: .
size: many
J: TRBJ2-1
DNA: TGTGCCAGCTCATTCTCCCGGGGGACAGCAAATGAGCAGTTCTTC
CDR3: CASSFSRGTANEQFF

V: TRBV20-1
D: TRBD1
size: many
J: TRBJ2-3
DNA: TGCAGTGCTGAACCGGGACAGGGGGTTCGGACGCAGTATTTT
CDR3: CSAEPGQGVRTQYF

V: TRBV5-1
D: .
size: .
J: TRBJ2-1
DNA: TGCGCCAGCAGCTTCGGAGAGGGGCCGTACAATGAGCAGTTCTTC
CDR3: CASSFGEGPYNEQFF

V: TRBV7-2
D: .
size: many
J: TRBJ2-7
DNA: TGTGCCAGCAGCCTAGGCGGCGCGGGCGCACCCTACGAGCAGTACTTC
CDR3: CASSLGGAGAPYEQYF

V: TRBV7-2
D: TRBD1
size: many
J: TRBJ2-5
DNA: TGTGCCAGCAGAGGGACAGGGTCGGTCCAAGAGACCCAGTACTTC
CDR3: CASRGTGSVQETQYF

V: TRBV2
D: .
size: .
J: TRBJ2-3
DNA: TGTGCCAGCAGGCTCGAAGTCTCCAAAGATACGCAGTATTTT
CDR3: CASRLEVSKDTQYF

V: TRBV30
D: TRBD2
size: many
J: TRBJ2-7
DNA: TGTGCCTGGAGTGGGACTAGCGGGGAGCAGTACTTC
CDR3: CAWSGTSGEQYF

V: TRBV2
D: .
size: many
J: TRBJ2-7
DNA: TGTGCCAGCAGTGCAGAGGCACCGCAGCGGTACTTC
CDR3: CASSAEAPQRYF

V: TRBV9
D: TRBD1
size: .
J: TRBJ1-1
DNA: TGTGCCAGCAGCGTAGGACAGGGGAAAACTGAAGCTTTCTTT
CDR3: CASSVGQGKTEAFF